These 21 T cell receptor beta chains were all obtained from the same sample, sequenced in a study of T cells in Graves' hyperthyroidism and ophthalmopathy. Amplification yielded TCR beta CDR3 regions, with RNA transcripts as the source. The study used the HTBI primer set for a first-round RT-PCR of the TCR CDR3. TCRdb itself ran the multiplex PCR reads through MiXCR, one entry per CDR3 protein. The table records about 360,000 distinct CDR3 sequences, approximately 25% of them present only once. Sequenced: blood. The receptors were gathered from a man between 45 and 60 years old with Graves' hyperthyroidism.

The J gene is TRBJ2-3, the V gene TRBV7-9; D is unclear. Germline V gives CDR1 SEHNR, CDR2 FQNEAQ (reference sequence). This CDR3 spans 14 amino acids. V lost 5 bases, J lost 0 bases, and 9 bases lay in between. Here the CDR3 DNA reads TGTGCCAGCAGCCTGCTCTCTAGCACAGATACGCAGTATTTT. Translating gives CASSLLSSTDTQYF.

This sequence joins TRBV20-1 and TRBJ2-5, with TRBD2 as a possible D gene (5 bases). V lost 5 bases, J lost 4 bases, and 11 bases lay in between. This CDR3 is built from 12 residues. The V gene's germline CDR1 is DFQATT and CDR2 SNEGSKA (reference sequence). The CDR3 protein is CSAPLRGETQYF. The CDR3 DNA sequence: TGCAGTGCTCCCCTCCGGGGAGAGACCCAGTACTTC.

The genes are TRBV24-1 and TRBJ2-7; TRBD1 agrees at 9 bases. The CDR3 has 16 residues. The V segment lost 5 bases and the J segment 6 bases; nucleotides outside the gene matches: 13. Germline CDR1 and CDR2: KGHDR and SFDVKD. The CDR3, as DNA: TGTGCCACCAGTGCTCACCCCGGGACAGGGTCCACCGAGCAGTACTTC. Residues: CATSAHPGTGSTEQYF.

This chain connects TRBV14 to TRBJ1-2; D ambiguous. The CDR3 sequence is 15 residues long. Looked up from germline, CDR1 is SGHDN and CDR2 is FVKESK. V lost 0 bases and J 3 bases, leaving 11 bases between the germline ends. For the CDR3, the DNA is TGTGCCAGCAGCCAAGATGGCACGGAGGACTATGGCTACACCTTC. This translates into CASSQDGTEDYGYTF.

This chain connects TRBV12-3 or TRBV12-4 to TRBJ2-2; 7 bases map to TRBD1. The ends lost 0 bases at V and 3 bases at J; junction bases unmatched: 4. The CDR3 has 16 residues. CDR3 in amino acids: CASSLAPTGHTGELFF. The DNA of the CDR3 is TGTGCCAGCAGTTTAGCTCCGACAGGGCACACCGGGGAGCTGTTTTTT.

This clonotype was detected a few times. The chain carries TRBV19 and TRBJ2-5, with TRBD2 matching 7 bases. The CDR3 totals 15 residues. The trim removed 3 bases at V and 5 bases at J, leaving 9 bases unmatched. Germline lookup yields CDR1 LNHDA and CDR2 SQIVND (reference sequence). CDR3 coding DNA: TGTGCCAGTAGTATTCAGGGAGGGCCAGGGGAGACCCAGTACTTC. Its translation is CASSIQGGPGETQYF.

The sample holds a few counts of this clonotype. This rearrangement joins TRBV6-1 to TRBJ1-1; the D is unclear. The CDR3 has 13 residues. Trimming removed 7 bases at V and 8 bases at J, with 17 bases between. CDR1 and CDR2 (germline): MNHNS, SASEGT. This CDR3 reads CASIQWSASEAFF. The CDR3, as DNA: TGTGCCAGCATACAGTGGTCGGCATCCGAAGCTTTCTTT.

The CDR3 protein is CASSGRERSEELFF. The CDR3 DNA follows: TGTGCCAGCAGTGGGAGGGAGCGTAGCGAGGAGCTGTTTTTT. The chain employs TRBV28 and TRBJ2-2; 7 bases map to TRBD2. CDR3 length equals 14 residues. Losses at the gene ends were 5 bases for V and 10 bases for J; bases not matched to a gene: 10. Germline V gives CDR1 MDHEN, CDR2 SYDVKM.

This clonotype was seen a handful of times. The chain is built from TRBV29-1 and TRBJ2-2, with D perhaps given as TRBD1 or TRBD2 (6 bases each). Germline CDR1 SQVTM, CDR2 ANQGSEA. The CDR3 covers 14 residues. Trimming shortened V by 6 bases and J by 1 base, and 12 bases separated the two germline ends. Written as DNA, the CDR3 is TGCAGCGTCGCGGGACACCAGAACACCGGGGAGCTGTTTTTT. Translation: CSVAGHQNTGELFF.

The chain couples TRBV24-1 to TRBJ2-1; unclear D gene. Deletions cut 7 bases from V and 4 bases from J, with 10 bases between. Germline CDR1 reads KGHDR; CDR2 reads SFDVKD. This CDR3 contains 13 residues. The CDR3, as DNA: TGTGCCACCAGAGGGCCGAATTACAATGAGCAGTTCTTC. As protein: CATRGPNYNEQFF.

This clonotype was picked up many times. The CDR3 coding sequence is TGCGCCAGCAGCTTGGACGGACAGGGGGACACTGAAGCTTTCTTT. Its protein product is CASSLDGQGDTEAFF. The V call is TRBV5-1, the J call TRBJ1-1; 10 bases are shared with TRBD1. CDR1 is SGHRS, CDR2 YFSETQ, per germline. The V gene end was trimmed by 0 bases and the J gene end by 3 bases; junction bases not matched to a gene: 2. The CDR3 loop spans 15 amino acids.

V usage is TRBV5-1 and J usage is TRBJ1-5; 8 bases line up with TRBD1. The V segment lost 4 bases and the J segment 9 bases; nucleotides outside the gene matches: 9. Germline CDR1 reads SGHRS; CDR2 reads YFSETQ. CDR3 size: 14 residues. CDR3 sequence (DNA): TGCGCCAGCAGCCCCCGGGACAGGTCCGGGCCCCAGCATTTT. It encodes CASSPRDRSGPQHF.

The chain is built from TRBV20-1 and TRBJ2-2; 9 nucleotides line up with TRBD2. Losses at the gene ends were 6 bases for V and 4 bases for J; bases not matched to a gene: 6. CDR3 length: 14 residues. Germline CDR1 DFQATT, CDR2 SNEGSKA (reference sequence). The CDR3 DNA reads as TGCAGTGCCAAAAAGACTAGCGGCACCGGGGAGCTGTTTTTT. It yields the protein CSAKKTSGTGELFF.

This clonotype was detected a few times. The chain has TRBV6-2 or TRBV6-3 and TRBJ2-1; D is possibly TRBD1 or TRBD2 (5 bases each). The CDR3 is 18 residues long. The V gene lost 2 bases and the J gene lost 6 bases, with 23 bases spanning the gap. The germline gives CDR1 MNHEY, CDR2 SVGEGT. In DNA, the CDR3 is TGTGCCAGCAGTTACCCTGGGTCAGCCTCACATGGGGGCAATGAGCAGTTCTTC. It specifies CASSYPGSASHGGNEQFF.

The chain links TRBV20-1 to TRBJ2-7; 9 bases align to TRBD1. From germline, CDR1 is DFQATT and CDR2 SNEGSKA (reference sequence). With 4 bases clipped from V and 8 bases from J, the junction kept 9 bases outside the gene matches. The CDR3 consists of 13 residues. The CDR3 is CSANPGTGTQQYF. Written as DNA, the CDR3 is TGCAGTGCTAACCCCGGGACAGGGACACAGCAGTACTTC.

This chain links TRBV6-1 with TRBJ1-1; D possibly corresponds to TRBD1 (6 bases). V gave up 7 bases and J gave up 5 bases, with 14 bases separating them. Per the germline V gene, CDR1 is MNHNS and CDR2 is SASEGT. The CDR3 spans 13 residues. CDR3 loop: CASTEGGVTEAFF. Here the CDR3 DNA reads TGTGCCAGCACCGAGGGGGGAGTAACTGAAGCTTTCTTT.

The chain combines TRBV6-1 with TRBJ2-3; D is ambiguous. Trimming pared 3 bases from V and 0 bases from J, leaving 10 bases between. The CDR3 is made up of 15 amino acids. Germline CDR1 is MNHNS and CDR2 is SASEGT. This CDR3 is CASSEIADSTDTQYF. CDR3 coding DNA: TGTGCCAGCAGTGAGATTGCCGACAGCACAGATACGCAGTATTTT.

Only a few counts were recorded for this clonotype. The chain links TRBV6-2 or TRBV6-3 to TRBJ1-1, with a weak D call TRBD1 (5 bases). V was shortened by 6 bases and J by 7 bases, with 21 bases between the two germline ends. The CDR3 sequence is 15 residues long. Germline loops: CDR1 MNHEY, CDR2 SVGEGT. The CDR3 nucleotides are TGTGCCAGCAGCGCCCAGGCTCGATCGGGGCGTGAAGCTTTCTTT. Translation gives CASSAQARSGREAFF.

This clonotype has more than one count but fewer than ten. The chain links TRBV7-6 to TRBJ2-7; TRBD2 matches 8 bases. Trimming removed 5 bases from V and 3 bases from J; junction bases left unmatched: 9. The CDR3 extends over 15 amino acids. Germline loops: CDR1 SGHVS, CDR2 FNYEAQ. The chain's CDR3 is CASSADSGNRYEQYF. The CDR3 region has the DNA TGTGCCAGCAGCGCCGATAGCGGGAACCGCTACGAGCAGTACTTC.

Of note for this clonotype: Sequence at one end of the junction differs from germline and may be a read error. The CDR3 loop is CASSQDSWGARNEQFF. CDR3 sequence (DNA): TGCGCCAGCAGCCAAGATTCATGGGGGGCGCGGAATGAGCAGTTCTTC. The V call is TRBV7-3, the J call TRBJ2-1; D tentatively fits TRBD1 or TRBD2 (6 bases each). CDR3 length equals 16 residues. Germline-derived CDR1 and CDR2 are SGHTA and FQGTGA. Together with reference TRBV7-3 and TRBJ2-1, the CDR3 gives the full variable domain: GAGVSQTPSNKVTEKGKYVELRCDPISGHTALYWYRQSLGQGPEFLIYFQGTGAADDSGLPNDRFFAVRPEGSVSTLKIQRTERGDSAVYLCASSQDSWGARNEQFFGPGTRLTVL.

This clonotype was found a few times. Here the CDR3 reads CASSQDHHRTAQETQYF. CDR3 in DNA: TGTGCCAGCAGCCAAGATCATCACCGGACAGCTCAAGAGACCCAGTACTTC. This chain connects TRBV3-1 to TRBJ2-5; a possible D gene is TRBD1 (6 bases). V was cut by 0 bases and J by 2 bases, with 16 bases left in between. CDR1 is LGHDT, CDR2 YNNKEL, per germline (reference sequence). The CDR3 has 17 amino acids.